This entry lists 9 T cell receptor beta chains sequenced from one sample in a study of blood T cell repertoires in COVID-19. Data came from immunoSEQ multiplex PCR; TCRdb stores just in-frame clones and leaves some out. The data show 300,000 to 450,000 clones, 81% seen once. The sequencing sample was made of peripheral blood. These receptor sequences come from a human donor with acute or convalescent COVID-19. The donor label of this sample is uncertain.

For the CDR3, the DNA is TGTGCCAGTACCAGAGAGGGAGGTGGGGTAAGGGCCGGGGAGCTGTTTTTT. It is translated as CASTREGGGVRAGELFF. The chain recombines TRBV19 with TRBJ2-2; D perhaps matches TRBD2 (6 bases). Germline V gene sequence: CDR1 LNHDA, CDR2 SQIVND (reference sequence). The V and J ends lost 7 bases and 6 bases respectively, with 24 bases between them. This CDR3 comprises 17 residues. Looking up the rest from reference TRBV19 and TRBJ2-2 gives the full variable domain: DGGITQSPKYLFRKEGQNVTLSCEQNLNHDAMYWYRQDPGQGLRLIYYSQIVNDFQKGDIAEGYSVSREKKESFPLTVTSAQKNPTAFYLCASTREGGGVRAGELFFGEGSRLTVL.

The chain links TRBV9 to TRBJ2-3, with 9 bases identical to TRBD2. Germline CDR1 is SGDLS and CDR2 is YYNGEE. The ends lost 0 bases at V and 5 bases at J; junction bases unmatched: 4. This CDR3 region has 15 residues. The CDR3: CASSVGGRGIDTQYF. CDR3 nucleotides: TGTGCCAGCAGCGTAGGCGGGAGGGGAATAGATACGCAGTATTTT.

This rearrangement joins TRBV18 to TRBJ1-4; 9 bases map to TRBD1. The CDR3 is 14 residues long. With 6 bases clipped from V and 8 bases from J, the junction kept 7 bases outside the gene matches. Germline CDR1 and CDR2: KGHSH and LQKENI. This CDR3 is CASSRTGVGEKLFF. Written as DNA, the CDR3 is TGTGCCAGCTCGAGGACAGGGGTAGGCGAAAAACTGTTTTTT.

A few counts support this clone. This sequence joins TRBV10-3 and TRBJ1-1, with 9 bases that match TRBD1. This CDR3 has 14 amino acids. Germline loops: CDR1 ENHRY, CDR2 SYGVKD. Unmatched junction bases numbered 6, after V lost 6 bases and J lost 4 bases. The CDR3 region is CAISQGQGVTEAFF. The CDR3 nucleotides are TGTGCCATCAGCCAGGGACAGGGTGTCACTGAAGCTTTCTTT.

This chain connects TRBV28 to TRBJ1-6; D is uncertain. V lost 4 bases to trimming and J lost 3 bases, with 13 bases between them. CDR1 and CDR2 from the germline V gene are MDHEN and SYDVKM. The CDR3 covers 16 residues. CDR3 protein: CASSSPPFFYNSPLHF. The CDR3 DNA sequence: TGTGCCAGCAGTTCCCCCCCTTTCTTCTATAATTCACCCCTCCACTTT.

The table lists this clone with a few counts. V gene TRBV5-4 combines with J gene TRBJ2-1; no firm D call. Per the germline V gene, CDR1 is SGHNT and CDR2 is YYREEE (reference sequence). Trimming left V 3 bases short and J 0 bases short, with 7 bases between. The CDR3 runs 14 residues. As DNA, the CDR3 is TGTGCCAGCAGCTCCATTAGCTCCTACAATGAGCAGTTCTTC. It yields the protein CASSSISSYNEQFF. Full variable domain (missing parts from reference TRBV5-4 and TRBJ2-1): ETGVTQSPTHLIKTRGQQVTLRCSSQSGHNTVSWYQQALGQGPQFIFQYYREEENGRGNFPPRFSGLQFPNYSSELNVNALELDDSALYLCASSSISSYNEQFFGPGTRLTVL.

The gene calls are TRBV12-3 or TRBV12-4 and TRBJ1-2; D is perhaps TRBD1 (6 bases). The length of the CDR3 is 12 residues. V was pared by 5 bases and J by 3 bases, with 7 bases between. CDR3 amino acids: CASSRQDYGYTF. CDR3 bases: TGTGCCAGCAGTAGACAGGACTATGGCTACACCTTC.

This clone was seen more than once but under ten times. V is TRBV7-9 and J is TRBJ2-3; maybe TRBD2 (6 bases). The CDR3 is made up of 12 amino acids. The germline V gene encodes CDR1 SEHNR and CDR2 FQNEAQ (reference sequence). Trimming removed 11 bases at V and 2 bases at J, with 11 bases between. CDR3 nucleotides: TGTGCCGGAGGGGAACCCACAGATACGCAGTATTTT. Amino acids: CAGGEPTDTQYF.

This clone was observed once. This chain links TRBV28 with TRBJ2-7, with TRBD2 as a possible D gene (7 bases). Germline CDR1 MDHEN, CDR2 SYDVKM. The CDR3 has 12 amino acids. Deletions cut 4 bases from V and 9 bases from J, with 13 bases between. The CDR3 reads CASSSGGRGQYF. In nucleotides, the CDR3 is TGTGCCAGCAGTTCCGGGGGGCGAGGGCAGTACTTC.